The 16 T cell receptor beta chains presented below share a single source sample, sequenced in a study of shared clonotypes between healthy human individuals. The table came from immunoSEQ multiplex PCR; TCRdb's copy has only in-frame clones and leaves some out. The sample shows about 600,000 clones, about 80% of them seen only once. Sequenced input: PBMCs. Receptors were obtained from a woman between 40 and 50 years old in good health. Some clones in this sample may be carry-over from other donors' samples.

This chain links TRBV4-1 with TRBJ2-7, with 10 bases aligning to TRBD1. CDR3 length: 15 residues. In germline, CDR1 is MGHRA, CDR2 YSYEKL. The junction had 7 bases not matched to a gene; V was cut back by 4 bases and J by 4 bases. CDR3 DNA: TGCGCCAGCAGCCGTCCCGGGACAGGGGATTACGAGCAGTACTTC. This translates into CASSRPGTGDYEQYF.

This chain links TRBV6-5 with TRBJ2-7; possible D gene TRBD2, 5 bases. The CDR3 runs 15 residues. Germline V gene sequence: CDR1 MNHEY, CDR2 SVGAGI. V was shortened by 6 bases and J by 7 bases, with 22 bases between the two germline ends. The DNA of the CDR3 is TGTGCCAGCAGCTTCGGACGGCGGTCTGCGGGTGAGCAGTACTTC. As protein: CASSFGRRSAGEQYF.

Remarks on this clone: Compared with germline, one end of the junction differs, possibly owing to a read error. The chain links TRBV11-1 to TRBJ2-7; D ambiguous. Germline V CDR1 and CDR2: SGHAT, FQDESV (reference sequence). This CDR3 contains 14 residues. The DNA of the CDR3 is TGCGCCAGCAGCTTAGTTGCGGTTTCCTACGAGCAGTACTTC. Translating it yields CASSLVAVSYEQYF. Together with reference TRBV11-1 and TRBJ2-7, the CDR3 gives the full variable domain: EAEVAQSPRYKITEKSQAVAFWCDPISGHATLYWYRQILGQGPELLVQFQDESVVDDSQLPKDRFSAERLKGVDSTLKIQPAELGDSAMYLCASSLVAVSYEQYFGPGTRLTVT.

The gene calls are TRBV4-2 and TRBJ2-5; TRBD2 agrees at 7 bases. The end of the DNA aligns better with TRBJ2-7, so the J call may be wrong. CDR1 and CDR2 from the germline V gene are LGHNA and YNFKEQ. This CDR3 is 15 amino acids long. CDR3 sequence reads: CASSLAVTSSYEQYF. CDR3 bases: TGTGCCAGCAGCTTAGCAGTGACTAGCAGCTACGAGCAGTACTTC.

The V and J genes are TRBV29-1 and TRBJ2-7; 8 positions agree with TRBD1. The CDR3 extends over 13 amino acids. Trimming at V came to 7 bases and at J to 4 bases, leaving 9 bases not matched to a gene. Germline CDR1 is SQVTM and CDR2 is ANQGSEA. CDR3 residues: CSASIGQGYEQYF. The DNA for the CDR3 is TGCAGCGCATCCATTGGACAGGGTTACGAGCAGTACTTC.

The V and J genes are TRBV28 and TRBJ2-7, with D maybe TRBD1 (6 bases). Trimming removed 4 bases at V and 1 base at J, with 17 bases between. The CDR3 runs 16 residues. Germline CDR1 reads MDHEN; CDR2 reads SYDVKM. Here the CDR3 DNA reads TGTGCCAGCAGTTGGCGCGGACAGTCGTCGTCCTACGAGCAGTACTTC. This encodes CASSWRGQSSSYEQYF.

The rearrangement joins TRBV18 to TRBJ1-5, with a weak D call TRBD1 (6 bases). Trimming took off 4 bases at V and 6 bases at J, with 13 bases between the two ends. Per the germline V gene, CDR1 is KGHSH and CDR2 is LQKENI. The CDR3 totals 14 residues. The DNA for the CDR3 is TGTGCCAGCTCACTACAGGGAGGGTTTCAGCCCCAGCATTTT. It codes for CASSLQGGFQPQHF.

The CDR3 coding sequence is TGTGCCAGCTCACCCGGGCCCAAGACCCAGTACTTC. This encodes CASSPGPKTQYF. The chain couples TRBV18 to TRBJ2-5; the D is unclear. Trimming took 3 bases from V and 6 from J, leaving 8 bases between them. The CDR3 runs 12 residues. The V gene's germline CDR1 is KGHSH and CDR2 LQKENI. Full variable domain (outside the CDR3, taken from reference TRBV18 and TRBJ2-5): NAGVMQNPRHLVRRRGQEARLRCSPMKGHSHVYWYRQLPEEGLKFMVYLQKENIIDESGMPKERFSAEFPKEGPSILRIQQVVRGDSAAYFCASSPGPKTQYFGPGTRLLVL.

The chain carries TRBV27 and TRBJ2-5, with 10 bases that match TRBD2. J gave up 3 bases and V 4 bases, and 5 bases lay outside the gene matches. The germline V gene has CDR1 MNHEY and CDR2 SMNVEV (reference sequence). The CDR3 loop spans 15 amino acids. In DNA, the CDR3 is TGTGCCAGCAGTTCAGTGCTAGCGGGGGAAGAGACCCAGTACTTC. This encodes CASSSVLAGEETQYF.

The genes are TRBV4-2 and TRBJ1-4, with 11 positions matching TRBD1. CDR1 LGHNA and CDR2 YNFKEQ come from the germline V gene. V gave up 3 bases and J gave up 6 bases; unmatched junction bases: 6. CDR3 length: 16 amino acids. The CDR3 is CASSQEPGQGDEKLFF. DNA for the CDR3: TGTGCCAGCAGCCAGGAACCGGGACAGGGGGATGAAAAACTGTTTTTT.

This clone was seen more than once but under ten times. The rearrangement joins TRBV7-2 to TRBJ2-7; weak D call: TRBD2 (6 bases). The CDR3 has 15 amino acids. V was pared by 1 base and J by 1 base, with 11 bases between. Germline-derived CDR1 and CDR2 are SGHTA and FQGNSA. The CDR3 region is CASSLVAGPSYEQYF. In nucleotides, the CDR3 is TGTGCCAGCAGCTTAGTGGCGGGACCTTCCTACGAGCAGTACTTC.

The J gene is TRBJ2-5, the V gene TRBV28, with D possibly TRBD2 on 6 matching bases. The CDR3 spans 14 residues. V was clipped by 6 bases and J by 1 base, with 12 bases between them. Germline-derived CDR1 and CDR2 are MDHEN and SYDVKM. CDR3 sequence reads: CASSQRGGQETQYF. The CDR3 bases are TGTGCCAGCAGCCAGAGGGGAGGCCAAGAGACCCAGTACTTC.

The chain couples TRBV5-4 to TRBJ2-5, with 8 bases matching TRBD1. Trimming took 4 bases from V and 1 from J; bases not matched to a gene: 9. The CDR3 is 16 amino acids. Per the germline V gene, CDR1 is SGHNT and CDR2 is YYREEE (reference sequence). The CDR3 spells CASSPGQGVPQETQYF. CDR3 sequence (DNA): TGTGCCAGCAGCCCCGGACAGGGCGTCCCCCAAGAGACCCAGTACTTC.

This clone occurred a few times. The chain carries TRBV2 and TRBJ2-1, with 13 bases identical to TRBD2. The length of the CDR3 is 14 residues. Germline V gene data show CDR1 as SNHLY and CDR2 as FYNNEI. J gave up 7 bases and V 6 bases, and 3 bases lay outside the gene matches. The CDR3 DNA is TGTGCCAGCAGAATACTAGCGGGAGGGAATGAGCAGTTCTTC. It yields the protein CASRILAGGNEQFF.

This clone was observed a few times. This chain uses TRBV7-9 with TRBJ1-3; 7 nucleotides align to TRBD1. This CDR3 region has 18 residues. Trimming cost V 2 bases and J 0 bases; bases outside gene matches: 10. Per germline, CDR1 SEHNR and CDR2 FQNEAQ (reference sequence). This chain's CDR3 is CASSLYSGTASSGNTIYF. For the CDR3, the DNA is TGTGCCAGCAGCTTATACTCCGGGACAGCATCCTCTGGAAACACCATATATTTT.

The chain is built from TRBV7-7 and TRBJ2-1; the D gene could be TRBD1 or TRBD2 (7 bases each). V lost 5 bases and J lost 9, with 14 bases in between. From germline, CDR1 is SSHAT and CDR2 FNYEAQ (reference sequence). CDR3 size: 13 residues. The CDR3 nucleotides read TGTGCCAGCAGCCCGCCAGGGGGGGGTGAGCAGTTCTTC. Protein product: CASSPPGGGEQFF.